These T cell receptor beta chains were read from a single sample in a study of blood T cell repertoires in COVID-19. Here immunoSEQ multiplex PCR was the method, and the copy in TCRdb shows in-frame clones only, minus some. This table holds 95,000 to 120,000 clones, around 84% found once. The material sequenced was peripheral blood. The receptors were gathered from a human donor in a cohort sampled during active COVID-19. The CDR3 runs from the conserved cysteine through the conserved F or W. A D gene is named only where the DNA matches it firmly. A clone size is listed for some rows: how often the clone was seen (once, few, many), or a class if it is expanded.

>once|TRBV19|TRBJ2-7|NA
TGTGCCAGTAGCACACCCTCTACGGACAGCTCCTACGAGCAGTACTTC
CASSTPSTDSSYEQYF
>NA|TRBV13|TRBJ2-7|TRBD2
TGTGCCAGCAGTCGGACTAGCGGGGGGGCCCGTTACGAGCAGTACTTC
CASSRTSGGARYEQYF
>NA|TRBV6-5|TRBJ2-5|NA
TGTGCCAGCAGTTACTTTGCGGGGGCCCCGGGGACCCAGTACTTC
CASSYFAGAPGTQYF
>NA|TRBV6-5|TRBJ2-7|NA
TGTGCCAGCTCCAGGACAGTTACCTACGAGCAGTACTTC
CASSRTVTYEQYF
>NA|TRBV5-1|TRBJ1-6|NA
TGCGCCAGTAGGGAGTCTTATAATTCACCCCTCCACTTT
CASRESYNSPLHF
>NA|TRBV19|TRBJ1-5|TRBD1
TGTGCCAGTAGTATCGGGGGGGGACAGGGCCCATATAGCAATCAGCCCCAGCATTTT
CASSIGGGQGPYSNQPQHF
>NA|TRBV6-5|TRBJ1-2|NA
TGTGCCAGCAGCGGGGGGCGCGAAGATGGCTACACCTTC
CASSGGREDGYTF
>NA|TRBV5-1|TRBJ1-6|TRBD1
TGCGCCAGCAGCCCCCAGGGGGCAAGCTCCTATAATTCACCCCTCCACTTT
CASSPQGASSYNSPLHF
>NA|TRBV4-2|TRBJ2-3|NA
TGTGCCAGCAGCCAAGAAGCCGCCCGCGATACGCAGTATTTT
CASSQEAARDTQYF
>once|TRBV3-1/TRBV3-2|TRBJ2-7|NA
TGTGCCAGCAGCCAAGTCGACGAGCAGTACTTC
CASSQVDEQYF
>NA|TRBV19|TRBJ2-1|NA
TGTGCCAGTAGGACTGTAGGCGGCAATGAGCAGTTCTTC
CASRTVGGNEQFF
>once|TRBV6-2/TRBV6-3|TRBJ2-7|TRBD1
TGTGCCAGCAGTACCGGGACAGGGGGTTACGAGCAGTACTTC
CASSTGTGGYEQYF
>NA|TRBV6-2/TRBV6-3|TRBJ2-1|NA
TGTGCCAGCAGTTACACAGGGTCAAGGAATGAGCAGTTCTTC
CASSYTGSRNEQFF
>NA|TRBV11-2|TRBJ2-7|NA
TGTGCCAGCAGCTTCGACCCTCAAAACAGTCACGAGCAGTACTTC
CASSFDPQNSHEQYF
>NA|TRBV5-5|TRBJ1-4|NA
TGTGCCAGCACTGACTACGGGGCAACTAATGAAAAACTGTTTTTT
CASTDYGATNEKLFF
>NA|TRBV7-9|TRBJ1-1|TRBD1
TGTGCCAGCAATGGACAGGGGGCGCGATGGACTGAAGCTTTCTTT
CASNGQGARWTEAFF
>NA|TRBV4-3|TRBJ1-5|TRBD1
TGCGCCAGCAGACAGGGGGCTTATAGCAATCAGCCCCAGCATTTT
CASRQGAYSNQPQHF
>NA|TRBV6-5|TRBJ2-1|TRBD2
TGTGCCAGCAGACCTAGCGGGGGGGCCGGGGAGCAGTTCTTC
CASRPSGGAGEQFF
>NA|TRBV5-4|TRBJ1-6|TRBD1
TGTGCCAGCAGCTCGCCCAGGACAGGGAGAAATTCACCCCTCCACTTT
CASSSPRTGRNSPLHF
>NA|TRBV7-2|TRBJ2-5|TRBD1
TGTGCCAGCAGCGGGGGGACAGGGACTAAAGAGACCCAGTACTTC
CASSGGTGTKETQYF
>NA|TRBV7-3|TRBJ2-5|TRBD2
TGTGCCAGCAGCTTAAATGGCCCTAGCGGGGGGGCGGAGACCCAGTACTTC
CASSLNGPSGGAETQYF
>few|TRBV6-6|TRBJ1-5|NA
TGTGCCAGTCAGGGTTCCTTCAATCAGCCCCAGCATTTT
CASQGSFNQPQHF
>NA|TRBV9|TRBJ2-1|NA
TGTGCCAGCAGCGCAACCCTCGGGGGACAGCCATACAATGAGCAGTTCTTC
CASSATLGGQPYNEQFF
>NA|TRBV6-5|TRBJ1-4|TRBD1
TGTGCCAGCAGGGCCGGGACAGAAAATGAAAAACTGTTTTTT
CASRAGTENEKLFF
>NA|TRBV6-2/TRBV6-3|TRBJ2-7|NA
TGTGCCAGCAGTTACCCCGGACAAGTCCACGAGCAGTACTTC
CASSYPGQVHEQYF
>NA|TRBV5-1|TRBJ2-5|NA
TGCGCCAGCAGCTTTGATACCAGGCAAGAGACCCAGTACTTC
CASSFDTRQETQYF
>NA|TRBV28|TRBJ1-2|TRBD1
TGTGCCACCAGGACAGGGGCTCCCTATGGCTACACCTTC
CATRTGAPYGYTF
>once|TRBV7-9|TRBJ2-1|NA
TGTGCCAGCAGCTTAGCAGGATGGATGGACAGCTCCGACAATGAGCAGTTCTTC
CASSLAGWMDSSDNEQFF